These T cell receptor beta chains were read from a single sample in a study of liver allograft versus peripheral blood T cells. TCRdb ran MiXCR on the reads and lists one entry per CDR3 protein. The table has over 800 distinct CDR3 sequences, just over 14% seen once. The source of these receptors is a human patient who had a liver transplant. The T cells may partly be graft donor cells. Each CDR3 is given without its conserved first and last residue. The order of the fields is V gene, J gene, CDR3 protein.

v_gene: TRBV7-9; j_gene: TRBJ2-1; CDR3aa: ASSSARGEQF
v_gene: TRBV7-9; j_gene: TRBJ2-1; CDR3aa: ASSLGQNEQF
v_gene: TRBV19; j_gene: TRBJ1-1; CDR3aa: ASSILSSNTEAF
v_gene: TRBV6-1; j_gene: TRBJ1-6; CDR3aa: ASSGVGSPLH
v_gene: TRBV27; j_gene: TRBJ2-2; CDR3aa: ATSWGTGTGELF
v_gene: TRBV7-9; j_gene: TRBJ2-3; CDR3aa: ASSLPDGTPSTDTQY
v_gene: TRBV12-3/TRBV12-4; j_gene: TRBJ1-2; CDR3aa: ASSLLLGTGGGYT
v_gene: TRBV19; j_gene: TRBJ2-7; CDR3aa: ASGSTGSYEQY
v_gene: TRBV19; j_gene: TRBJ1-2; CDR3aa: ASSSKTYGYT
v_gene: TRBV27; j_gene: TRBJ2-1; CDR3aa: ASSSSGLAGGLYNEQF
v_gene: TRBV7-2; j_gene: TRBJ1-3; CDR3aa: ASSFGTGAGNTIY
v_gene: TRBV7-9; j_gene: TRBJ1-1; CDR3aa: ASSFGNTEAF
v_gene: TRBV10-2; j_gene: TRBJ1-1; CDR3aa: ASGNRVTEAF
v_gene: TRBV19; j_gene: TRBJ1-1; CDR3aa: ASSAKGPRGTEAF
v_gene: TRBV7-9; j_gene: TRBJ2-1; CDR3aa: ASSSRLAVFYNEQF
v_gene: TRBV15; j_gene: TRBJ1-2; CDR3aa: ATSREGTGIYGYT
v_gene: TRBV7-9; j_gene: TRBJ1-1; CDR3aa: ASSSDGALRAF
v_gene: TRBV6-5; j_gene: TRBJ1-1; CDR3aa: ASSQGTEAF